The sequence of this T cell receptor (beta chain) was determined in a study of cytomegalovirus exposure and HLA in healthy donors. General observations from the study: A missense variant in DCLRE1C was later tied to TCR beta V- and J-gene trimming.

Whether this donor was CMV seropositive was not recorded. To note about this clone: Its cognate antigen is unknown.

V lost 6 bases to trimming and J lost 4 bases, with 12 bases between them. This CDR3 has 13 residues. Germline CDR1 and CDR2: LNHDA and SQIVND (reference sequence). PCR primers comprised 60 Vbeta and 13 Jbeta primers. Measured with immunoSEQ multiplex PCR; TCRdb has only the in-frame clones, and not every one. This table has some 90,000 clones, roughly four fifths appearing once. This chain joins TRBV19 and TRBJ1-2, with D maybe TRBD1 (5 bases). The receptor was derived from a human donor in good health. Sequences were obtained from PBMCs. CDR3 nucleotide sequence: TGTGCCAGTAGGCAGGGAATAGGCTATGGCTACACCTTC. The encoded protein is CASRQGIGYGYTF.